This T cell receptor (beta chain) was recorded in a study of metastatic and nonmetastatic thyroid tumors. Looking at the study overall: The comparison covered peripheral blood and tumor or nodule tissue in malignant and benign thyroid patients. Study results and limitations: Patients with malignant thyroid tumors reportedly had significantly higher TCR beta diversity than those with benign nodules, in blood and tumor.

As processed by the authors: Using the CDR3 differences seen across clinicopathological groups, the authors built a distant-metastasis classifier for papillary thyroid cancer, which was meant to discriminate distant-metastatic patients. Using MiXCR, TCRdb re-called clones from the PCR reads. V and J calls and clone size were set by TCRdb, not the authors. The table has 7,000 to 9,500 clones, 24% seen once. This clone showed up many times. Its antigen is unknown. Patients were all untreated before their thyroid surgery. The sequence was collected from a female donor with papillary thyroid cancer or a benign thyroid nodule (not recorded which). Some clones in this sample may be carry-over from other donors' samples. Sequencing was done on a sample of tumor tissue.

This CDR3 is CASSSEGRKSSYNSPLHF. The CDR3 DNA follows: TGTGCCAGCAGCTCCGAGGGGCGGAAGAGCTCCTATAATTCACCCCTCCACTTT. The rearrangement joins TRBV7-9 to TRBJ1-6, with D maybe TRBD1 (5 bases). The V gene lost 4 bases and the J gene lost 0 bases, with 16 bases spanning the gap. Germline V gives CDR1 SEHNR, CDR2 FQNEAQ (reference sequence). The CDR3 consists of 18 residues.